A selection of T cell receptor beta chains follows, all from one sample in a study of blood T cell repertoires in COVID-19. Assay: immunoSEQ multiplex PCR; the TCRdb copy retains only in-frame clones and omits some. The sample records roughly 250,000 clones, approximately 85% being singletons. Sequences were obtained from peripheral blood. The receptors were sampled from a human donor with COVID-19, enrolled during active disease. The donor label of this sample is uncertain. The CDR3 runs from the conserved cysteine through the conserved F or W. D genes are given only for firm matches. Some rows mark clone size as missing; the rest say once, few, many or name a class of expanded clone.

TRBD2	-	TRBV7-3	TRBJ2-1	TGTGCCAGCAGTCATCCTCGAGGGGGTAGCGGGACATTAAACAATGAGCAGTTCTTC	CASSHPRGGSGTLNNEQFF
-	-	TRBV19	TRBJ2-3	TGTGCCAGTAGTATAGGGGCGGGACCCACAGATACGCAGTATTTT	CASSIGAGPTDTQYF
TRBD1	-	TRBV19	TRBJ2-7	TGTGCCAGTAGTCTGACCGGACAGGGCTTCTACGAGCAGTACTTC	CASSLTGQGFYEQYF
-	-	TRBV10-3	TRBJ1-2	TGTGCCATCAACCACGGACAGATTAACTATGGCTACACCTTC	CAINHGQINYGYTF
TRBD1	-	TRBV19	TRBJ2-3	TGTGCCAGTAGTAAGGGGACAGGCGGCACAGATACGCAGTATTTT	CASSKGTGGTDTQYF
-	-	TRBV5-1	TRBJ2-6	TGCGCCAGCAGCTTCGATGGGGGAGGACCCTCGGGGGCCAACGTCCTGACTTTC	CASSFDGGGPSGANVLTF
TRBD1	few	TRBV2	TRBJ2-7	TGTGCCAGCAGTGAATATGTGGGACAGGGGGCGCCGCAGTACTTC	CASSEYVGQGAPQYF
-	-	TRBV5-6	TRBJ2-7	TGTGCCAGCAACAGGGATAACGAGCAGTACTTC	CASNRDNEQYF
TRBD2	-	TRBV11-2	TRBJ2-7	TGTGCCAGCAGCTTAGTCGCACTAGCGGGAGGTACCTACGAGCAGTACTTC	CASSLVALAGGTYEQYF
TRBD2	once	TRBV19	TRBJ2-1	TGTGCCAGTAGTTTGCGCGGGAGTATAGGTGAGCAGTTCTTC	CASSLRGSIGEQFF
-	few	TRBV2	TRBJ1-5	TGTGCCAGCAGTGGATCAGGGACAAATCAGCCCCAGCATTTT	CASSGSGTNQPQHF
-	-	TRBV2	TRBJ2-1	TGTGCCAGCAGTGACGGTAGACAGAGAATTTACAATGAGCAGTTCTTC	CASSDGRQRIYNEQFF
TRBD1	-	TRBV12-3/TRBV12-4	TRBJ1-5	TGTGCCAGCAGGCCGGGACAGCTTCAGCCCCAGCATTTT	CASRPGQLQPQHF
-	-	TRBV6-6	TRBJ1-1	TGTGCCAGCAGTTACTCGAAATCCCGGGGAGCTGAAGCTTTCTTT	CASSYSKSRGAEAFF
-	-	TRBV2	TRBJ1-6	TGTGCCAGCAGTGCAACGGACAGCTATAATTCACCCCTCCACTTT	CASSATDSYNSPLHF
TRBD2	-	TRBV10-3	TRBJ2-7	TGTGCCATCTCCCAGCGGGATCAAACCTACGAGCAGTACTTC	CAISQRDQTYEQYF
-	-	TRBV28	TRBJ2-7	TGTGCCAGCAGTTTATGGGGGGCGGACGAGCAGTACTTC	CASSLWGADEQYF
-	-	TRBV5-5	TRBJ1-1	TGTGCCAGCAGCCTAAGGACAGACCGAGACACTGAAGCTTTCTTT	CASSLRTDRDTEAFF
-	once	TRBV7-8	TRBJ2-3	TGTGCCAGCAGCCCTTTGCGACTAGCAGATACGCAGTATTTT	CASSPLRLADTQYF
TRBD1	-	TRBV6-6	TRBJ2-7	TGTGCCAGCAGTTACTCGAGGGACAGGGGCTCCTACGAGCAGTACTTC	CASSYSRDRGSYEQYF